The sequence of this T cell receptor beta chain was determined in a study of cytomegalovirus exposure and HLA in healthy donors. The study, taken as a whole, reports: A few chains linked to CMV were shown in vitro to be specific for CMV antigens. The sole available immune exposure information was CMV serostatus. HLA alleles showed associations with some 15,000 TCR beta sequences in a later analysis, at a 0.05 false discovery rate.

The V end was cut by 5 bases, the J end by 1 base, with 15 bases between. The germline V gene has CDR1 SEHNR and CDR2 FQNEAQ (reference sequence). The CDR3 sequence is 15 residues long. This clone was counted only a few times. What it binds is not known. A multiplex PCR was run with 60 Vbeta primers and 13 Jbeta primers. Clones were read by immunoSEQ multiplex PCR, and TCRdb kept only the in-frame ones, dropping some. The sample records some 94,000 clones, approximately 71% being singletons. The donors, nominally healthy at sampling, likely had unrecorded immune exposures. The sample consisted of PBMCs. The chain carries TRBV7-9 and TRBJ2-7; weak D call: TRBD1 (5 bases). The clonotype originates from a man aged 45 to 65 in good health and CMV-seronegative. The chain's CDR3 is CASSRDRMGSYEQYV. CDR3 bases: TGTGCCAGCAGCCGCGACAGAATGGGGTCCTACGAGCAGTACGTC.